The clone carrying this T cell receptor (beta chain) was detected once. The germline CDR1 and CDR2 sequences are SGHRS and YFSETQ. V was trimmed by 0 bases and J by 4 bases, leaving 10 bases between them. CDR3 length: 14 amino acids. Using immunoSEQ multiplex PCR, the repertoire was profiled, and TCRdb retains in-frame clones only, with some absent. The table lists almost 70,000 clones, around 90% of them singletons. The sample originates from a study of technical replicates of blood from a handful of donors. The chain recombines TRBV5-1 with TRBJ1-1, with D perhaps matching TRBD1 (6 bases). The sequencing input was PBMCs. The sequence derives from a human donor in good health. Some clones in this sample may be carry-over from other donors' samples. The CDR3: CASSLVEGGTEAFF. DNA for the CDR3: TGCGCCAGCAGCTTGGTAGAAGGGGGCACTGAAGCTTTCTTT.